The next 32 T cell receptor beta chains were all read from a single sample in a study of molecular identifiers for immune sequencing clone quantification listed by TCRdb under 2018. Libraries were prepared through PCR. The sequencer was an Illumina HiSeq 4000. TCRdb itself trimmed the public reads at Q25 with fastp, ran MiXCR and retained productive beta chains. Under each unique CDR3 protein, matching rows form one entry showing the most common genes and DNA. Counted in this sample were some 650,000 distinct CDR3 sequences; 15% to 20% of them appeared once. Around 0.86% of the sample is in the top ten clones. Sequencing was carried out using naive CD8+ T cells from blood, with Jurkat cell RNA spiked in. The cell subset or site label of this sample denotes: FACS-sorted CD8+CD4-CCR7+CD45RA+ naive T cells. Receptor source: a human donor in good health. Some libraries in this study had Jurkat cell RNA spiked in.

This clonotype was counted many times. This rearrangement joins TRBV20-1 to TRBJ2-1; no clear D. Germline CDR1 is DFQATT and CDR2 is SNEGSKA (reference sequence). This CDR3 spans 11 amino acids. V dropped 8 bases and J dropped 6 bases, with 11 bases sitting between them. The CDR3 is CSPSSFNEQFF. The DNA of the CDR3 is TGCAGTCCTTCTAGTTTCAATGAGCAGTTCTTC.

This clonotype was counted at least ten times. The rearrangement links TRBV4-3 to TRBJ2-1, with D tentatively TRBD1 (6 bases). Trimming stripped 0 bases from V and 2 bases from J, with 11 bases between. Germline V CDR1 and CDR2: LGHNA, YSLEER. The CDR3 has 16 amino acids. The CDR3 DNA is TGCGCCAGCAGCCAAGATAGCAGGACAGCCTACAATGAGCAGTTCTTC. It is translated as CASSQDSRTAYNEQFF.

Regarding this clonotype: One end of the junction fails to match germline, which may point to a read error. The chain recombines TRBV18 with TRBJ2-7, with D perhaps matching TRBD2 (7 bases). This CDR3 comprises 15 residues. Per the germline V gene, CDR1 is KGHSH and CDR2 is LQKENI. CDR3: CASSPPGSGGYAQYF. The CDR3 nucleotides read TGTGCCAGCTCACCACCCGGGTCGGGGGGCTACGCGCAGTACTTC.

The table lists this clonotype with many counts. Sequence at one end of the junction differs from germline and may be a read error. This rearrangement joins TRBV4-1 to TRBJ1-1, with TRBD1 identical over 7 bases. Germline V gives CDR1 MGHRA, CDR2 YSYEKL. The CDR3 contains 13 residues. For the CDR3, the DNA is TGTGCCAGCAGTCGGACAGGGAACACTGAAGCTTTCTTT. Its translation is CASSRTGNTEAFF.

About this clonotype itself: Since a much larger clone is just one base distant, this may be a read error. This chain uses TRBV20-1 with TRBJ1-4; 8 bases agree with TRBD1. The germline V gene has CDR1 DFQATT and CDR2 SNEGSKA (reference sequence). The CDR3 extends over 15 amino acids. The CDR3 DNA sequence: TGCAGTGCCCAACCAGGGGGCGGCTCTAATGAAAAACTGTCTTTT. It is translated as CSAQPGGGSNEKLSF.

As for this clonotype: Germline is not matched at one junction end, which may reflect a read error. The chain combines TRBV12-3 or TRBV12-4 with TRBJ2-5, with TRBD2 matching over 14 bases. This CDR3 is built from 19 residues. CDR3 DNA sequence: TGTGCTAGCAGCACTCTTCGACTAGCGGGAGGGCCTAGGAATGAGACCCAGTACTTC. This encodes CASSTLRLAGGPRNETQYF.

This clonotype showed up many times. This chain joins TRBV28 and TRBJ2-3; 8 bases are a match to TRBD2. After removal of 11 bases from V and 0 bases from J, the junction contained 25 bases not matched to a gene. CDR1 is MDHEN and CDR2 is SYDVKM in the germline V gene. This CDR3 region has 20 residues. The chain's CDR3 is CAGPFKAGVFSGASTDTQYF. DNA of the CDR3: TGTGCCGGGCCTTTCAAAGCGGGAGTTTTTAGCGGGGCTAGCACAGATACGCAGTATTTT.

Remarks on this clonotype: One junction end disagrees with the germline gene, perhaps due to a read error. The J gene is TRBJ2-7, the V gene TRBV7-9; 8 nucleotides align to TRBD2. The CDR3 length is 14 residues. Per the germline V gene, CDR1 is SEHNR and CDR2 is FQNEAQ (reference sequence). The CDR3 DNA sequence: TGTGTCAGCAGCTTAGTTGCGGGGGGCTACGAGCAGTACTTC. Protein: CVSSLVAGGYEQYF.

The sample holds many counts of this clonotype. One junction end does not reproduce the germline sequence, and a read error may be involved. The V and J genes are TRBV20-1 and TRBJ2-3, with 11 bases matching TRBD2. The CDR3 has 18 amino acids. Germline CDR1 and CDR2: DFQATT and SNEGSKA (reference sequence). The chain's CDR3 is CSARDTLTSGIFTDTQYF. DNA of the CDR3: TGCAGTGCCAGAGACACACTGACTAGCGGGATATTCACAGATACGCAGTATTTT.

This clonotype was counted many times. This rearrangement joins TRBV7-2 to TRBJ2-5, with 14 bases lining up with TRBD2. Per germline, CDR1 SGHTA and CDR2 FQGNSA. The CDR3 length is 15 residues. J was trimmed by 4 bases and V by 5 bases; bases with no gene match: 3. The CDR3 region is CASSPGTSGRETQYF. The CDR3 DNA sequence: TGTGCCAGCAGCCCGGGGACTAGCGGGAGAGAGACCCAGTACTTC.

This clonotype was seen many times. The rearrangement uses TRBV28 and TRBJ2-7; unclear D gene. The CDR3 runs 13 residues. Germline V gene data show CDR1 as MDHEN and CDR2 as SYDVKM. Trimming removed 2 bases from V and 1 base from J, with 6 bases in between. CDR3 protein: CASSLLGSYEQYF. The CDR3 nucleotides read TGTGCCAGCAGTTTACTGGGTTCCTACGAGCAGTACTTC.

Remarks on this clonotype: A much larger clone sits a single nucleotide away, making a read error possible. V gene TRBV7-9 combines with J gene TRBJ2-2, with 8 bases aligning to TRBD1. The V segment lost 4 bases and the J segment 3 bases; nucleotides outside the gene matches: 7. This CDR3 spans 16 amino acids. Germline lookup yields CDR1 SEHNR and CDR2 FQNEAQ (reference sequence). The CDR3, as DNA: TGTGCCAGCAGCTCCAGGACAGGGAGCGACACCGGGGAGCTGTTTTTT. Protein: CASSSRTGSDTGELFF. The whole variable domain, filled in from reference TRBV7-9 and TRBJ2-2, reads DTGVSQNPRHKITKRGQNVTFRCDPISEHNRLYWYRQTLGQGPEFLTYFQNEAQLEKSRLLSDRFSAERPKGSFSTLEIQRTEQGDSAMYLCASSSRTGSDTGELFFGEGSRLTVL.

Details on this clonotype: With a much larger clone just one base away, this may be a read error. Because the CDR3 is missing its conserved closing phenylalanine or tryptophan, this is likely a read error. The rearrangement uses TRBV4-2 and TRBJ2-7, with 7 bases aligning to TRBD2. This CDR3 contains 19 residues. Germline CDR1 is LGHNA and CDR2 is YNFKEQ. After removal of 8 bases from V and 0 bases from J, the junction contained 22 bases not matched to a gene. The CDR3, as DNA: TGTGCCAGCCAACCATATCCCATTAAGAGCGGGAAGAGCTCCTACGAGCAGTACCTC. Translating gives CASQPYPIKSGKSSYEQYL.

In its sample, this clonotype was seen many times. The chain employs TRBV7-9 and TRBJ1-5; no firm D call. V lost 8 bases and J 5 bases, leaving 16 bases between the germline ends. From germline, CDR1 is SEHNR and CDR2 FQNEAQ (reference sequence). The CDR3 is made up of 14 amino acids. As DNA, the CDR3 is TGTGCCAGCGGTGGCGGGGAAGCCTATCAGCCCCAGCATTTT. As protein: CASGGGEAYQPQHF. Looking up the rest from reference TRBV7-9 and TRBJ1-5 gives the full variable domain: DTGVSQNPRHKITKRGQNVTFRCDPISEHNRLYWYRQTLGQGPEFLTYFQNEAQLEKSRLLSDRFSAERPKGSFSTLEIQRTEQGDSAMYLCASGGGEAYQPQHFGDGTRLSIL.

Note on this clonotype: With a much larger clone just one base away, this may be a read error. V and J are TRBV6-2 or TRBV6-3 and TRBJ2-2, with 15 bases matching TRBD2. Losses at the gene ends were 3 bases for V and 5 bases for J; bases not matched to a gene: 16. This CDR3 has 21 amino acids. Germline V gives CDR1 MNHEY, CDR2 SVGEGT. DNA for the CDR3: TGTGCCAGCAGTTATTTGCCCGGGACTAGCGGGAGGAGAAGGCCTACCGGGGAGCTGTTTTTT. It encodes CASSYLPGTSGRRRPTGELFF.

In this sample, this clonotype turned up many times. The rearrangement links TRBV24-1 to TRBJ2-1; D might be TRBD1 or TRBD2, each matching 5 bases. The germline V gene encodes CDR1 KGHDR and CDR2 SFDVKD. Trimming stripped 3 bases from V and 0 bases from J, with 17 bases between. The CDR3 has 18 residues. The CDR3 DNA follows: TGTGCCACCAGTGATGTAAAAACCGGGACCAGCTCCTACAATGAGCAGTTCTTC. This codes for CATSDVKTGTSSYNEQFF.

This clonotype appeared a few times. Written as DNA, the CDR3 is TGTGCCAGCAGCCAAGGGACTAGCGGGAGGGCCTACAATGAGCAGTTCTTC. Its translation is CASSQGTSGRAYNEQFF. This chain links TRBV11-2 with TRBJ2-1; 16 bases are shared with TRBD2. Germline V gene lookup returns CDR1 SGHAT and CDR2 FQNNGV. CDR3 size: 17 residues. Germline trimming cut 5 bases from V and 2 bases from J; bases unmatched to any gene: 3.

As regards this clonotype: This clone may be a read error of a much larger clone one base away. The chain has TRBV7-2 and TRBJ2-7; D is uncertain. The CDR3 sequence is 14 residues long. CDR1 SGHTA and CDR2 FQGNSA come from the germline V gene. Trimming removed 8 bases at V and 6 bases at J, with 20 bases between. The CDR3 region is CASGQEYDGLEQYF. DNA for the CDR3: TGTGCCAGCGGCCAAGAATACGATGGGCTCGAGCAGTACTTC.

This clonotype was detected many times. For the CDR3, the DNA is TGCAGTGCTAGAGATCGAGGGACACCGAACACTGAAGCTTTCTTT. It is translated as CSARDRGTPNTEAFF. This sequence joins TRBV20-1 and TRBJ1-1, with D tentatively TRBD1 (6 bases). The V end lost 0 bases, the J end lost 1 base, and 12 bases lay between the germline ends. Per the germline V gene, CDR1 is DFQATT and CDR2 is SNEGSKA (reference sequence). The CDR3 has 15 residues.

This clonotype was detected a few times. The genes are TRBV4-1 and TRBJ1-5, with a possible D match to TRBD1 (5 bases). The CDR3 has 16 amino acids. V lost 0 bases and J lost 2, with 11 bases in between. Germline CDR1 reads MGHRA; CDR2 reads YSYEKL. The CDR3 loop reads CASSQDGGYGNQPQHF. Written as DNA, the CDR3 is TGCGCCAGCAGCCAAGACGGGGGATATGGCAATCAGCCCCAGCATTTT.

Of note for this clonotype: This may arise from a read error, as a much more abundant clone is one base away. The chain combines TRBV30 with TRBJ2-5; 9 positions agree with TRBD2. The CDR3 runs 14 residues. CDR1 is GTSNPN, CDR2 SVGIG, per germline (reference sequence). The V segment lost 1 base and the J segment 2 bases; nucleotides outside the gene matches: 2. The CDR3 bases are TGTGCCTGGAGTGATAGCGGGGGACAAGAGACCCAGTACTTC. This gives the protein CAWSDSGGQETQYF.

This clonotype was detected a few times. The chain combines TRBV6-2 or TRBV6-3 with TRBJ2-7; 14 bases match TRBD2. V lost 6 bases and J lost 1; bases outside the gene matches: 2. Germline V lookup: CDR1 MNHEY, CDR2 SVGEGT. The CDR3 extends over 15 amino acids. CDR3 sequence reads: CASRRTSGGSYEQYF. CDR3 nucleotide sequence: TGTGCCAGCAGGCGGACTAGCGGGGGGTCCTACGAGCAGTACTTC.

J is TRBJ1-4 and V is TRBV7-3; 9 nucleotides agree with TRBD1. This CDR3 region has 16 residues. Trimming at V came to 5 bases and at J to 4 bases, leaving 8 bases not matched to a gene. CDR1 is SGHTA, CDR2 FQGTGA, per germline. The CDR3 DNA is TGTGCCAGCAGCCTCACACGACAGGGGGTTAATGAAAAACTGTTTTTT. As protein: CASSLTRQGVNEKLFF.

About this clonotype: This may arise from a read error, as a much more abundant clone is one base away. This chain uses TRBV29-1 with TRBJ2-1; D is possibly TRBD1 (6 bases). Germline CDR1 and CDR2: SQVTM and ANQGSEA. The CDR3 loop spans 13 amino acids. The V gene lost 1 base and the J gene lost 8 bases, with 12 bases spanning the gap. The CDR3 loop reads CSVEAWGRDEQFF. The DNA of the CDR3 is TGCAGCGTTGAAGCGTGGGGGCGAGATGAGCAGTTCTTC.

Ten or more counts support this clonotype. This sequence joins TRBV20-1 and TRBJ1-6, with D maybe TRBD1 (6 bases). V lost 0 bases and J 3 bases, leaving 9 bases between the germline ends. Germline V gives CDR1 DFQATT, CDR2 SNEGSKA (reference sequence). CDR3 size: 15 residues. CDR3 coding DNA: TGCAGTGCTAGAGACGGACAGATCTATAATTCACCCCTCCACTTT. The encoded protein is CSARDGQIYNSPLHF.

This clonotype was recorded at least ten times. This chain uses TRBV14 with TRBJ2-1, with D possibly called TRBD1 or TRBD2 (5 bases each). The CDR3 length is 11 residues. Trimming took 3 bases from V and 14 from J, leaving 11 bases between them. Germline V gives CDR1 SGHDN, CDR2 FVKESK. The CDR3 nucleotides are TGTGCCAGCAGCCAGGGGACGAGTGAGTTCTTC. Its translation is CASSQGTSEFF. The variable domain in full, completed from reference TRBV14 and TRBJ2-1, reads EAGVTQFPSHSVIEKGQTVTLRCDPISGHDNLYWYRRVMGKEIKFLLHFVKESKQDESGMPNNRFLAERTGGTYSTLKVQPAELEDSGVYFCASSQGTSEFFGPGTRLTVL.

In its sample, this clonotype was seen many times. V is TRBV4-1 and J is TRBJ2-3; D unresolved. Germline V gene data show CDR1 as MGHRA and CDR2 as YSYEKL. Trimming took off 1 base at V and 3 bases at J, with 11 bases between the two ends. The length of the CDR3 is 15 residues. CDR3 DNA: TGCGCCAGCAGCCAAGCGCAATCGGCAACAGATACGCAGTATTTT. Amino acid sequence: CASSQAQSATDTQYF.

This clonotype was counted many times. The V call is TRBV19, the J call TRBJ2-1; D perhaps matches TRBD2 (5 bases). The V gene lost 3 bases and the J gene lost 0 bases, with 12 bases spanning the gap. This CDR3 is 16 amino acids long. Germline-derived CDR1 and CDR2 are LNHDA and SQIVND (reference sequence). The CDR3 is CASSISGRTSYNEQFF. The DNA for the CDR3 is TGTGCCAGTAGTATCAGCGGCAGGACCTCCTACAATGAGCAGTTCTTC.

About this clonotype: This CDR3 is missing its conserved last phenylalanine or tryptophan, likely due to a read error. The genes are TRBV30 and TRBJ1-1, with D possibly matching TRBD1 (5 bases). The CDR3 is made up of 16 amino acids. Germline V lookup: CDR1 GTSNPN, CDR2 SVGIG (reference sequence). Trimming cost V 4 bases and J 4 bases, with 22 bases left between them. CDR3 DNA sequence: TGTGCCTGGATGTCCAGGGTCAATATCCTAGGCACTGAAGCTTTCCTT. This translates into CAWMSRVNILGTEAFL.

This clonotype has ten or more counts. For the CDR3, the DNA is TGCGCCAGCAGCCAAGGTTTCCCGGGGTCGAACACTGAAGCTTTCTTT. As protein: CASSQGFPGSNTEAFF. The chain recombines TRBV4-1 with TRBJ1-1; D call uncertain. In germline, CDR1 is MGHRA, CDR2 YSYEKL. Trimming stripped 1 base from V and 1 base from J, with 13 bases between. The CDR3 sequence is 16 residues long.

With regard to this clonotype: Just one base apart from a much larger clone, this may be a read error. The chain uses TRBV28 and TRBJ2-7; TRBD2 agrees at 13 bases. Germline V gene data show CDR1 as MDHEN and CDR2 as SYDVKM. This CDR3 is built from 17 residues. CDR3 sequence: CASSYKPWTSGGSEQCF. The CDR3, as DNA: TGTGCCAGCAGTTATAAACCTTGGACTAGCGGGGGCAGCGAGCAGTGCTTC.

There are many counts of this clonotype. This chain joins TRBV28 and TRBJ2-1; 10 nucleotides agree with TRBD2. Germline trimming cut 2 bases from V and 6 bases from J; bases unmatched to any gene: 10. This CDR3 comprises 17 residues. Per the germline V gene, CDR1 is MDHEN and CDR2 is SYDVKM. The CDR3 bases are TGTGCCAGCAGTTTAGTTCTAGCGGGAGTCGTGCCCAATGAGCAGTTCTTC. It specifies CASSLVLAGVVPNEQFF.